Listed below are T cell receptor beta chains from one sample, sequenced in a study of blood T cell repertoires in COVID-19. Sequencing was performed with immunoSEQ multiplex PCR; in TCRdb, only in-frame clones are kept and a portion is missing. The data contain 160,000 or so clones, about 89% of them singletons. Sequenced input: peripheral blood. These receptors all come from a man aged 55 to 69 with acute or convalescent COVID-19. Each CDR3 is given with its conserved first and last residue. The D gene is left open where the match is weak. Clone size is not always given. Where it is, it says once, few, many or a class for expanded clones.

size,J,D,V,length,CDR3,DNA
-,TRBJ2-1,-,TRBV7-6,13,CASSPGIYNEQFF,TGTGCCAGCAGTCCCGGGATCTACAATGAGCAGTTCTTC
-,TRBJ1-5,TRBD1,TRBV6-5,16,CASSYGRGRGTETQHF,TGTGCCAGCAGTTACGGTAGGGGCAGGGGGACGGAGACCCAGCATTTT
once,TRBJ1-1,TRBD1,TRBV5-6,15,CASSLAGTANTEAFF,TGTGCCAGCAGCTTGGCGGGGACAGCTAACACTGAAGCTTTCTTT
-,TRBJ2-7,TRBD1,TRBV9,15,CASSVGTGGRYEQYF,TGTGCCAGCAGCGTAGGGACAGGGGGTAGGTACGAGCAGTACTTC
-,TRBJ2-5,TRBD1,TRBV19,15,CASSDPGGSGETQYF,TGTGCCAGTAGTGACCCAGGGGGCTCAGGGGAGACCCAGTACTTC
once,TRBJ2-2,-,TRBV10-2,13,CASSEGLTGELFF,TGCGCCAGCTCAGAGGGCCTCACCGGGGAGCTGTTTTTT
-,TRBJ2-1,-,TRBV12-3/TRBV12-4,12,CASRPQGSEQFF,TGTGCCAGCAGACCACAGGGATCGGAGCAGTTCTTC
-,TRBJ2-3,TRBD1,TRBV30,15,CAWSTRTGLADTQYF,TGTGCCTGGAGTACCCGGACAGGGCTTGCAGATACGCAGTATTTT
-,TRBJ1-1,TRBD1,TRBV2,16,CASSVTPGQGAAEAFF,TGTGCCAGCAGTGTTACTCCGGGACAGGGGGCCGCTGAAGCTTTCTTT
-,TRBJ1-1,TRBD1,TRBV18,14,CASSPDRGGPEAFF,TGTGCCAGCTCACCAGACAGGGGGGGGCCTGAAGCTTTCTTT
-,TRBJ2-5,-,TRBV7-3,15,CASSSLSGTQETQYF,TGTGCCAGCAGCTCTCTCTCCGGGACACAGGAGACCCAGTACTTC
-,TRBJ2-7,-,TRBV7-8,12,CASSPTGNEQYF,TGTGCCAGCAGCCCCACAGGGAACGAGCAGTACTTC
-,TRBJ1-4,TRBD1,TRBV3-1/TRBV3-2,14,CASSHRGANEKLFF,TGTGCCAGCAGCCACAGGGGGGCTAATGAAAAACTGTTTTTT
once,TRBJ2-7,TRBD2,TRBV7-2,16,CASSLTSGLTSYEQYF,TGTGCCAGCAGCTTAACTAGCGGGCTTACCTCCTACGAGCAGTACTTC
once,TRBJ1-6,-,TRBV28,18,CASSSLQGPGGGSKPLHF,TGTGCCAGCAGTTCCCTACAGGGCCCCGGGGGGGGATCAAAGCCCCTCCACTTT
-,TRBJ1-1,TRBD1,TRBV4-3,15,CASSRQGREFTEAFF,TGCGCCAGCAGCAGACAGGGGAGGGAGTTCACTGAAGCTTTCTTT
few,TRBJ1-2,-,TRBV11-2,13,CASSLAGRYGYTF,TGTGCCAGCAGCTTAGCTGGCCGCTATGGCTACACCTTC
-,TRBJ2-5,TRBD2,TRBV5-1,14,CASSLGTSRETQYF,TGCGCCAGCAGCTTGGGGACTAGCAGAGAGACCCAGTACTTC
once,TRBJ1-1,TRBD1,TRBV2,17,CASSEAYRQGENTEAFF,TGTGCCAGCAGTGAAGCCTATAGACAGGGGGAGAACACTGAAGCTTTCTTT
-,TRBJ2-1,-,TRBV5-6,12,CASTPSGGEQFF,TGTGCCAGCACCCCCAGCGGCGGGGAGCAGTTCTTC